Given below is one TCR beta chain in context. Its specificity is unknown. This sample is drawn from a study of graft-versus-host responses after intestinal transplantation. For the study at large: Grafts were multivisceral, liver-intestinal, or isolated intestinal.

Method: immunoSEQ multiplex PCR; TCRdb's copy keeps in-frame clones and lacks some. The sample records approximately 50,000 clones, about 81% being singletons. From germline, CDR1 is GTSNPN and CDR2 SVGIG (reference sequence). The CDR3 consists of 16 residues. V lost 0 bases and J lost 3, with 16 bases in between. The chain uses TRBV30 and TRBJ2-3; a weak D match, TRBD1 (5 bases). Specimen: unstimulated CD4+ T cells sorted from spleen or lymph node cells, collected before transplant. The source is a human donor who was the organ donor for an intestinal transplant. CDR3 region: CAWSVPTDPWTDTQYF. The CDR3 DNA sequence: TGTGCCTGGAGTGTACCGACAGACCCTTGGACAGATACGCAGTATTTT.